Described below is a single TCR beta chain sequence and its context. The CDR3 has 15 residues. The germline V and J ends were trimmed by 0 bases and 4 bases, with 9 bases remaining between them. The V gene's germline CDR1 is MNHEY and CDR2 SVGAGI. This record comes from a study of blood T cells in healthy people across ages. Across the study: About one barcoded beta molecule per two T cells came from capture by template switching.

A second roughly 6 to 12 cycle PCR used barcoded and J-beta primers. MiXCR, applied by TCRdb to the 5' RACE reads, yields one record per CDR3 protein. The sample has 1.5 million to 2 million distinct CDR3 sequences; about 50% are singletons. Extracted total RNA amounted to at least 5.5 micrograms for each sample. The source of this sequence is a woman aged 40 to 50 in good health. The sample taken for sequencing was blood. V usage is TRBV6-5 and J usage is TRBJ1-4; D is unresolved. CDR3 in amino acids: CASSYSTVGNEKLFF. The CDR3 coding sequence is TGTGCCAGCAGTTACTCGACCGTGGGTAATGAAAAACTGTTTTTT.